This entry is about one TCR beta chain. The data were obtained in a study of shared clonotypes between healthy human individuals. Produced via immunoSEQ multiplex PCR; TCRdb's table is partial and in-frame only. The sample yields 800,000 to 1,200,000 clones, 75% to 85% seen once. Looked up from germline, CDR1 is MNHNY and CDR2 is SVGAGI (reference sequence). CDR3 length equals 14 residues. V was pared by 0 bases and J by 0 bases, with 5 bases between. The V call is TRBV6-6, the J call TRBJ1-2, with a tentative D call TRBD1 (5 bases). Sequencing input: memory CD4+ T cells from PBMCs. Subset: CD45RA-negative fraction. This TCR came from a man aged 18 to 29 in good health. Some clones in this sample may be carry-over from other donors' samples. The CDR3 DNA reads as TGTGCCAGCAGTTACTCGACAGCTAACTATGGCTACACCTTC. This encodes CASSYSTANYGYTF.